Below are 8 T cell receptor beta chains sequenced from a single sample in a study of blood T cell repertoires in COVID-19. Repertoires were generated with immunoSEQ multiplex PCR, while TCRdb's copy carries only in-frame clones and drops some. The data show about 320,000 clones, with around nine tenths seen just once and around 2.5% held by the top ten. Specimen: PBMCs or T cells enriched from blood (not recorded which). Receptors were obtained from a man in his sixties who had recovered from COVID-19.

A few counts support this clone. This chain connects TRBV5-5 to TRBJ2-7; D call uncertain. The V end was cut by 2 bases, the J end by 1 base, with 4 bases between. CDR3 length: 12 residues. Looked up from germline, CDR1 is SGHKS and CDR2 is YYEKEE (reference sequence). The CDR3 protein is CASSFISYEQYF. The CDR3 DNA sequence: TGTGCCAGCAGCTTCATTTCCTACGAGCAGTACTTC.

The chain combines TRBV10-3 with TRBJ1-3; D is unresolved. Looked up from germline, CDR1 is ENHRY and CDR2 is SYGVKD. V was cut by 2 bases and J by 0 bases, with 8 bases left in between. CDR3 length: 15 residues. Written as DNA, the CDR3 is TGTGCCATCAGTGAGACGGAGAGCTCTGGAAACACCATATATTTT. Its translation is CAISETESSGNTIYF.

On this clone: The same CDR3 can be traced to other DNA sequences in this sample. V usage is TRBV6-5 and J usage is TRBJ1-1; D unclear. From germline, CDR1 is MNHEY and CDR2 SVGAGI. Between the trimmed V and J ends, which lost 6 bases and 1 base, there was a span of 9 bases. CDR3 length: 13 amino acids. CDR3 sequence reads: CASRSGQNTEAFF. The CDR3 nucleotides are TGTGCCAGCAGATCCGGTCAGAACACTGAAGCTTTCTTT.

The chain carries TRBV19 and TRBJ1-2; a weak D match, TRBD1 (6 bases). The CDR3 totals 14 residues. V lost 7 bases and J lost 3, with 15 bases in between. The germline V gene encodes CDR1 LNHDA and CDR2 SQIVND (reference sequence). The chain's CDR3 is CASTRGGADYGYTF. In nucleotides, the CDR3 is TGTGCCAGTACCCGGGGGGGCGCGGACTATGGCTACACCTTC. The variable domain in full, with the rest retrieved from reference TRBV19 and TRBJ1-2, is DGGITQSPKYLFRKEGQNVTLSCEQNLNHDAMYWYRQDPGQGLRLIYYSQIVNDFQKGDIAEGYSVSREKKESFPLTVTSAQKNPTAFYLCASTRGGADYGYTFGSGTRLTVV.

About this clone: Different DNA sequences within this sample yield the same CDR3. The chain uses TRBV18 and TRBJ2-5; TRBD1 might be the D (6 bases). Trimming pared 6 bases from V and 5 bases from J, leaving 16 bases between. The CDR3 contains 14 residues. Germline V gene lookup returns CDR1 KGHSH and CDR2 LQKENI. For the CDR3, the DNA is TGTGCCAGCTCTCCGACAGGAGTCGGTGAGACCCAGTACTTC. Translation: CASSPTGVGETQYF.

V usage is TRBV19 and J usage is TRBJ1-2, with no clear D. Germline V gives CDR1 LNHDA, CDR2 SQIVND (reference sequence). This CDR3 has 12 residues. V was cut by 3 bases and J by 6 bases, with 8 bases left in between. CDR3 nucleotides: TGTGCCAGTAGTATCCGGGGAAATGGCTACACCTTC. Its translation is CASSIRGNGYTF.

The chain employs TRBV10-3 and TRBJ1-2; D is possibly TRBD1 (5 bases). The CDR3 extends over 14 amino acids. Trimming pared 5 bases from V and 8 bases from J, leaving 18 bases between. CDR1 and CDR2 from the germline V gene are ENHRY and SYGVKD. The DNA for the CDR3 is TGTGCCATCAGTACCACCGGGGGGGGGAGCGGCTACACCTTC. It yields the protein CAISTTGGGSGYTF.

The V and J genes are TRBV7-2 and TRBJ2-5, with a weak D call TRBD1 (6 bases). The CDR3 is 15 amino acids. Germline loops: CDR1 SGHTA, CDR2 FQGNSA. The V end was cut by 4 bases, the J end by 2 bases, with 14 bases between. Written as DNA, the CDR3 is TGTGCCAGCAGCTATGGGACATATACTCAAGAGACCCAGTACTTC. It translates to CASSYGTYTQETQYF.